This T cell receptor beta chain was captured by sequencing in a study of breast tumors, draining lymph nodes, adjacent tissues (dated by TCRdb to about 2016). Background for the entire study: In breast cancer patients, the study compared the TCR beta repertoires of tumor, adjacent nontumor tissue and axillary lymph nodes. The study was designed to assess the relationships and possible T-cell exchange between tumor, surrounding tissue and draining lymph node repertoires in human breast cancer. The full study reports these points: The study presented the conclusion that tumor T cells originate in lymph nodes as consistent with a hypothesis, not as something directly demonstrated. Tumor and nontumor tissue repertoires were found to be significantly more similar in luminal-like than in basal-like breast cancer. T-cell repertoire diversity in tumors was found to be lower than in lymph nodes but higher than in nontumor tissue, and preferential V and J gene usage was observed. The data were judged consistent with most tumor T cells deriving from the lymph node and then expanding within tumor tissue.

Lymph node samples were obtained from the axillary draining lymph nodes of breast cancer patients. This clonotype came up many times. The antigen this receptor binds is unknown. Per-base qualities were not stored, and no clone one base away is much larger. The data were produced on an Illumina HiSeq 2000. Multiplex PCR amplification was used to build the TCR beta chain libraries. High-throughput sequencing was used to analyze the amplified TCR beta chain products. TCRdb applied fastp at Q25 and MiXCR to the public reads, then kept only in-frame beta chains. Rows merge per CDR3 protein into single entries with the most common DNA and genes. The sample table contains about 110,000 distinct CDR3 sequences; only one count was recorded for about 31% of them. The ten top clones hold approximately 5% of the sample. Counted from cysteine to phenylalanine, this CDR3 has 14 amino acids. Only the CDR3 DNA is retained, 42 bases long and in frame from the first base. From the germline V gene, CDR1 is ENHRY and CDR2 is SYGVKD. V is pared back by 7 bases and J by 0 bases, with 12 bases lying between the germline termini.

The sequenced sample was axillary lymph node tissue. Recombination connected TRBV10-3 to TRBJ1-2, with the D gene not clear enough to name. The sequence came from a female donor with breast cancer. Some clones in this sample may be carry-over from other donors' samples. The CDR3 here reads CAITQTVTNYGYTF. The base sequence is TGTGCCATCACCCAGACGGTCACTAACTATGGCTACACCTTC.